This T cell receptor beta chain came from a study of blood T cell repertoires in COVID-19. As processed by the authors: Reference gene primers were amplified, and this amplification served to estimate nucleated cell counts. Sequencing used immunoSEQ multiplex PCR; TCRdb keeps in-frame clones, though not all of them. V and J calls and clone size are copied from that table; D and trimming were computed from the DNA. This sample has fewer than 70,000 clones, with 70% to 90% found just once. Losses at the gene ends were 4 bases for V and 8 bases for J; bases not matched to a gene: 14. The CDR3 runs 15 residues. CDR1 and CDR2 from the germline V gene are SGHRS and YFSETQ.

The J gene is TRBJ1-2, the V gene TRBV5-1; TRBD1 agrees at 7 bases. This receptor was identified in a man aged 35 to 55 with COVID-19, enrolled during active disease. Sequencing input: peripheral blood. This chain's CDR3 is CASSLGGQAAGGYTF. The DNA of the CDR3 is TGCGCCAGCAGCCTGGGTGGACAGGCTGCGGGGGGCTACACCTTC.